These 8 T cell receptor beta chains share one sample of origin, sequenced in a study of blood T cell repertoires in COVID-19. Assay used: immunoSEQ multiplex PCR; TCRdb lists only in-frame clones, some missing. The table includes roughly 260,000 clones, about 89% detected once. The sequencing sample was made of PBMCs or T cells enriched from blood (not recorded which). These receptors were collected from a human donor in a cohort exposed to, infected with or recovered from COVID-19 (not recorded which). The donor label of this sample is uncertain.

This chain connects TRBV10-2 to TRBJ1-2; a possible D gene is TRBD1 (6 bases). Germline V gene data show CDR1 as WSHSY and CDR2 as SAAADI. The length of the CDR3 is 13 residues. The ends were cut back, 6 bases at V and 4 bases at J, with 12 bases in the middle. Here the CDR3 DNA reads TGCGCCAGCAGAGAACAGGGCTTCTATGGCTACACCTTC. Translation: CASREQGFYGYTF.

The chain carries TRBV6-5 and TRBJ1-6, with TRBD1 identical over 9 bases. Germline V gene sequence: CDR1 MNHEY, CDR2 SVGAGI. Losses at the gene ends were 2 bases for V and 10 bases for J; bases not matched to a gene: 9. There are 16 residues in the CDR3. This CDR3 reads CASSYRGQGKGSPLHF. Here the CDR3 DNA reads TGTGCCAGCAGTTACCGGGGACAGGGAAAGGGGTCACCCCTCCACTTT.

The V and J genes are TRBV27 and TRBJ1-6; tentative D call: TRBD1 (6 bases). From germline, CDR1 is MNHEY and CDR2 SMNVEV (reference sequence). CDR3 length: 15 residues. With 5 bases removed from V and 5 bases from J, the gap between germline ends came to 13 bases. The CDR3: CASSRGALDNSPLHF. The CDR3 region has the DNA TGTGCCAGCAGTCGGGGGGCTTTAGATAATTCACCCCTCCACTTT.

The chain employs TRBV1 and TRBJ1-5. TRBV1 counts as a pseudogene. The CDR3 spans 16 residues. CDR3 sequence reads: CTSSQASRASNQPQHF. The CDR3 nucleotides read TGCACCAGCAGCCAAGCGTCGCGGGCCAGCAATCAGCCCCAGCATTTT.

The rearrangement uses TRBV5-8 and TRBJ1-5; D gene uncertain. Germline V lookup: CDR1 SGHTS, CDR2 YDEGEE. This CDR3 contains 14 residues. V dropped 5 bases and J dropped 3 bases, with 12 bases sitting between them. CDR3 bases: TGTGCCAGCAGAATAATGGGAGACAATCAGCCCCAGCATTTT. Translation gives CASRIMGDNQPQHF.

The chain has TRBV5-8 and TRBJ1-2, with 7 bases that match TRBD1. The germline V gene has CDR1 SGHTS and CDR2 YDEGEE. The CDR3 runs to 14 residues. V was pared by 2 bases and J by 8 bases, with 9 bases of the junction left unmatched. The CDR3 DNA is TGTGCCAGCAGCTTAAGAGACAGGGCATCCGGCTACACCTTC. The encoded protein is CASSLRDRASGYTF.

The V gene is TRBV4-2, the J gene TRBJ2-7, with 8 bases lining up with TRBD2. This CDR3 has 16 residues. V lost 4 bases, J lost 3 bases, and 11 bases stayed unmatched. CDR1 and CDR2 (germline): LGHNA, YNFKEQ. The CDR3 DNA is TGTGCCAGCAGCCCAACAGCGGGGGTTTCATTCTACGAGCAGTACTTC. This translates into CASSPTAGVSFYEQYF.

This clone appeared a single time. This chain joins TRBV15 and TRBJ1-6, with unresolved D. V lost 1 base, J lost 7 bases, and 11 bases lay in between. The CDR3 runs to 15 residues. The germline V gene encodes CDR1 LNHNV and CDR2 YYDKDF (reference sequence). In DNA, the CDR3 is TGTGCCACCAGCAGAGTTGCGGAGAGAAATTCACCCCTCCACTTT. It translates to CATSRVAERNSPLHF.